These T cell receptor beta chains were read from a single sample in a study of technical replicates of blood from a handful of donors. Measured with immunoSEQ multiplex PCR; TCRdb has only the in-frame clones, and not every one. The sample lists about 80,000 clones; 95% to 99% were seen once. Sequenced input: T cells isolated from PBMCs. The source of these receptors is a human donor in good health. CDR3s include the opening cysteine and the closing phenylalanine or tryptophan.

J gene,V gene,CDR3 protein
TRBJ2-1,TRBV6-5,CASSYRTGGNEQFF
TRBJ2-1,TRBV7-8,CASINYGGSSYNEQFF
TRBJ1-5,TRBV4-1,CASSQESRYNQPQHF
TRBJ1-2,TRBV7-9,CASSSDRVSGYTF
TRBJ1-1,TRBV7-5,CVRSNHPHSGLSTEAFF
TRBJ1-3,TRBV6-5,CASSYSQYSGNTIYF
TRBJ1-5,TRBV7-8,CASSQRGAGGNQPQHF
TRBJ2-5,TRBV6-1,CASSEINTGEVTQYF
TRBJ2-1,TRBV7-2,CASSTRVYRDEQFF
TRBJ2-7,TRBV30,CAGTPGATYEQYF
TRBJ2-7,TRBV29-1,CSFLDGSSYEQYF
TRBJ2-7,TRBV5-6,CASSPGHTYEQYF
TRBJ2-1,TRBV5-6,CASSTVMTGEGEQFF
TRBJ2-3,TRBV6-5,CASSYEGASTDTQYF
TRBJ2-7,TRBV6-6,CASSYSLGPEQYF
TRBJ2-1,TRBV5-1,CASSLRTIYNEQFF
TRBJ2-1,TRBV28,CASSQGTSGRSEQFF
TRBJ2-1,TRBV9,CASSVAGGPRGYNEQFF
TRBJ2-7,TRBV5-4,CASSRDYSYEQYF
TRBJ2-2,TRBV30,CAWRKGGGSGELFF
TRBJ2-7,TRBV6-1,CASTPGTSVYEQYF
TRBJ2-3,TRBV19,CASSILVPPAEHTDTQYF
TRBJ2-7,TRBV5-4,CASSLGQGISYEQYF
TRBJ2-3,TRBV6-5,CASSRKSTDTQYF
TRBJ2-1,TRBV29-1,CSVVGLSDGRYNEQFF
TRBJ2-7,TRBV19,CASSIVGGEQYF
TRBJ1-5,TRBV27,CASSLFGTGRLNQPQHF
TRBJ2-3,TRBV5-4,CASSLLGGGYHTQYF
TRBJ1-1,TRBV18,CASRANLGGGSFSGSEAFF
TRBJ2-3,TRBV29-1,CSVEDRTAGPDTQYF
TRBJ2-1,TRBV9,CASSANLNEQFF
TRBJ2-5,TRBV7-8,CASSRLIGEETQYF
TRBJ2-3,TRBV6-5,CASATGTGFTDTQYF
TRBJ2-3,TRBV29-1,CSVSPLYAGVGDTQYF
TRBJ2-7,TRBV28,CASSSSGTSYEQYF
TRBJ2-7,TRBV30,CAGTSGSYEQYF
TRBJ2-1,TRBV6-5,CASSPAGTSRNEQFF
TRBJ2-7,TRBV5-4,CASSRAPTRYEQYF
TRBJ2-1,TRBV7-2,CASSPSGRDEQFF
TRBJ2-7,TRBV19,CASSSPGLSYEQYF
TRBJ2-1,TRBV5-1,CASSGERERNEQFF